This T cell receptor beta chain is from a study of blood T cell repertoires in COVID-19. On the study more broadly: COVID-19 samples from acute and convalescent phases originated in the United States, Italy and Spain. Nucleic acid was either cDNA or gDNA, and it came from T cells, B-cell-depleted T cells, or PBMCs.

V shed 3 bases, J shed 5 bases, and the junction held 11 bases outside the gene matches. The V gene's germline CDR1 is SGHRS and CDR2 YFSETQ. This CDR3 comprises 16 residues. How the authors handled the data: Amplifying reference gene primers gave estimates of nucleated cell counts. Assay used: immunoSEQ multiplex PCR; TCRdb lists only in-frame clones, some missing. V and J calls and clone size are copied from that table; D and trimming were computed from the DNA. The top ten clones hold around 1.6% of a sample with under 250,000 clones, approximately 86% of them seen once. The chain couples TRBV5-1 to TRBJ2-1; 7 bases line up with TRBD1. Specimen: peripheral blood. The receptor's source is a woman aged 55-70 years who had recovered from COVID-19. DNA of the CDR3: TGCGCCAGCAGCTCACGTCCGGGACAGCCCAACAATGAGCAGTTCTTC. Translating it yields CASSSRPGQPNNEQFF.